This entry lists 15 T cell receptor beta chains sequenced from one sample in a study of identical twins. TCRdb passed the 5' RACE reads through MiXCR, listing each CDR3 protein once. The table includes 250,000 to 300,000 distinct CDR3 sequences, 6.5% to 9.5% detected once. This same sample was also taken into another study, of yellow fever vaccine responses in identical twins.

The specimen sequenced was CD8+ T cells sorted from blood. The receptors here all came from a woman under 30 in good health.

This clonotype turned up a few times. The DNA for the CDR3 is TGTGCCATCAGTGAGCCCGGGAAAGGCACTGAAGCTTTCTTT. As protein: CAISEPGKGTEAFF. V and J are TRBV10-3 and TRBJ1-1, with D unresolved. Per germline, CDR1 ENHRY and CDR2 SYGVKD. V was shortened by 2 bases and J by 4 bases, with 11 bases between the two germline ends. The CDR3 contains 14 residues.

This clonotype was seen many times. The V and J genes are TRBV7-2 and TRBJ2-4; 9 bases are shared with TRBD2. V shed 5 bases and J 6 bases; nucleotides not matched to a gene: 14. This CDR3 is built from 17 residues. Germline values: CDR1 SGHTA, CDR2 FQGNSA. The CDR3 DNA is TGTGCCAGCAGCCTTTGGTTAGCGGGAGTTGGTGCAAACATTCAGTACTTC. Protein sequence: CASSLWLAGVGANIQYF.

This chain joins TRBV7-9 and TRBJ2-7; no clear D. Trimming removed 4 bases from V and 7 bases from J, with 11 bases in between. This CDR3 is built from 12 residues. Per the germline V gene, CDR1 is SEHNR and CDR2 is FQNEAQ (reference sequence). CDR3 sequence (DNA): TGTGCCAGCAGCTCCCAAGCTCCGGAGCAGTACTTC. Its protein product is CASSSQAPEQYF.

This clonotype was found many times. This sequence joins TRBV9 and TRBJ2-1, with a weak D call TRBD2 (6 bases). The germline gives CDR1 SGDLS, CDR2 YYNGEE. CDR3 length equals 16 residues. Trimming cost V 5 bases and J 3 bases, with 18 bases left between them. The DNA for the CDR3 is TGTGCCAGCAGAGATTTTACGGGACTGAACTACAATGAGCAGTTCTTC. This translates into CASRDFTGLNYNEQFF.

CDR3 in DNA: TGCAGTGCAAGGGAGTGGATCTCCTACGAGCAGTACTTC. Protein sequence: CSAREWISYEQYF. This chain links TRBV20-1 with TRBJ2-7; weak D call: TRBD2 (5 bases). The CDR3 is 13 residues long. V was cut by 6 bases and J by 0 bases, with 12 bases left in between. The germline CDR1 and CDR2 sequences are DFQATT and SNEGSKA (reference sequence).

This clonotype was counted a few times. This CDR3 is CASSPTGQLSSGANVLTF. In DNA form, the CDR3 reads TGTGCCAGCAGCCCAACGGGACAGTTGAGTTCTGGGGCCAACGTCCTGACTTTC. J is TRBJ2-6 and V is TRBV11-1, with 7 bases identical to TRBD1. The V gene end was trimmed by 5 bases and the J gene end by 1 base; junction bases not matched to a gene: 11. CDR1 SGHAT and CDR2 FQDESV come from the germline V gene (reference sequence). The CDR3 length is 18 residues.

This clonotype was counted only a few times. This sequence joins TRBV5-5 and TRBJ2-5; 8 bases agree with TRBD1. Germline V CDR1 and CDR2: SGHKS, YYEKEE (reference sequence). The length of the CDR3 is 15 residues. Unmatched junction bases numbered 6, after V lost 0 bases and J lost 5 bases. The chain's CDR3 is CASSLEQGATETQYF. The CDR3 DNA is TGTGCCAGCAGCTTGGAGCAGGGGGCGACGGAGACCCAGTACTTC.

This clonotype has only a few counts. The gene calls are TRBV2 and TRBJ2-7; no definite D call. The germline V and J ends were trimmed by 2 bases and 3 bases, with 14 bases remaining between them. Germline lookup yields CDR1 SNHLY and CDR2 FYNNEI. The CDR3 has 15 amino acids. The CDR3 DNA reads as TGTGCCAGCAGTGAAATACCGGTCACGGGCTACGAGCAGTACTTC. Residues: CASSEIPVTGYEQYF.

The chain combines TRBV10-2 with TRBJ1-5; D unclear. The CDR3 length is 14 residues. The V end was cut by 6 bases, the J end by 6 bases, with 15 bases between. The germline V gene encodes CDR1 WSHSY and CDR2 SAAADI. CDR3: CASSVDRTVQPQHF. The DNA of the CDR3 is TGCGCCAGCAGCGTCGACCGGACGGTTCAGCCCCAGCATTTT.

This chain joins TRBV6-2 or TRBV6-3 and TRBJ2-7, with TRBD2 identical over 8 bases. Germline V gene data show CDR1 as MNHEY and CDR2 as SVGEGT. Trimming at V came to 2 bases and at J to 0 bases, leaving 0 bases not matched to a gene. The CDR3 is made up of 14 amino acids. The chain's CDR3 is CASSYGTSSYEQYF. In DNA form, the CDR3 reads TGTGCCAGCAGTTACGGGACTAGCTCCTACGAGCAGTACTTC.

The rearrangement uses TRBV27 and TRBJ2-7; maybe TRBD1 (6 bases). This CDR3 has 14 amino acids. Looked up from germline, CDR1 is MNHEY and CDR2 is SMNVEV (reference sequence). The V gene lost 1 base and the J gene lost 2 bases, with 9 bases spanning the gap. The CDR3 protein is CASSLLGQTYEQYF. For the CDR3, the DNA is TGTGCCAGCAGTTTATTAGGACAGACCTACGAGCAGTACTTC.

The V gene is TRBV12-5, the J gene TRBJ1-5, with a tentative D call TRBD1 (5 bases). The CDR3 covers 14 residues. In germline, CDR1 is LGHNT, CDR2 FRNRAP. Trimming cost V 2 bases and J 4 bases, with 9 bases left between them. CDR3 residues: CASGLRTPNQPQHF. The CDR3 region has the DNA TGTGCTAGTGGTTTGAGGACACCTAATCAGCCCCAGCATTTT.

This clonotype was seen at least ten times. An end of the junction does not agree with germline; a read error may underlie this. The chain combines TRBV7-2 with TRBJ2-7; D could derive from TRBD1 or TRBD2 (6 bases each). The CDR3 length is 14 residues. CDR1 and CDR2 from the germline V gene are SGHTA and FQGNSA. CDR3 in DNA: TGTGCCAGCAGTTTAGGGGGGTTGGGCTACGAGCAGTACTTC. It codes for CASSLGGLGYEQYF.

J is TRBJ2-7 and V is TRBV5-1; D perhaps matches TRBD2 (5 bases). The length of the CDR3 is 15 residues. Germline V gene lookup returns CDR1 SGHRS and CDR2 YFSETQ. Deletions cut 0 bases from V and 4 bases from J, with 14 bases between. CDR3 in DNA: TGCGCCAGCAGCTTGGCAGCGGACCAACTATACGAGCAGTACTTC. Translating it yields CASSLAADQLYEQYF. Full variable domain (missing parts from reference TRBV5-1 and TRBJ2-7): KAGVTQTPRYLIKTRGQQVTLSCSPISGHRSVSWYQQTPGQGLQFLFEYFSETQRNKGNFPGRFSGRQFSNSRSEMNVSTLELGDSALYLCASSLAADQLYEQYFGPGTRLTVT.

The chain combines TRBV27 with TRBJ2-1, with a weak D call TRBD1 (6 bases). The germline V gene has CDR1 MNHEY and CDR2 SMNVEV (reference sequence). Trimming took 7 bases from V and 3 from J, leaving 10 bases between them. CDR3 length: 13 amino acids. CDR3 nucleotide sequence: TGTGCCAGCACAGGGGCCCTCTACAATGAGCAGTTCTTC. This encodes CASTGALYNEQFF.